A selection of T cell receptor beta chains follows, all from one sample in a study of shared clonotypes between healthy human individuals. TCRdb keeps only in-frame clones here, not all; method: immunoSEQ multiplex PCR. The sample includes 2 million to 2.5 million clones, approximately 90% of them seen just once. The sample comprised naive CD4+ T cells from PBMCs. These receptors were collected from a man between 18 and 35 years old in good health. Some clones in this sample may be carry-over from other donors' samples. The CDR3 runs from the conserved cysteine through the conserved F or W. A D gene is named only where the DNA matches it firmly. Part of the rows lack a size; the others show once, few, many or a class for expanded clones.

. | TRBJ1-1 | TRBV18 | . | 17 | TGTGCCAGCTCACCGGGGTCAGCCGGTCTGGGGGTCACTGAAGCTTTCTTT | CASSPGSAGLGVTEAFF
. | TRBJ2-7 | TRBV28 | . | 14 | TGTGCCAGCAGTTTAGGTGCTCGGGGCTACGAGCAGTACTTC | CASSLGARGYEQYF
. | TRBJ1-2 | TRBV5-6 | . | 14 | TGTGCCAGCAGCTTAAAGGACATAATCTATGGCTACACCTTC | CASSLKDIIYGYTF
. | TRBJ2-3 | TRBV19 | . | 13 | TGTGCCAGTAAAAGGGACGGCACAGATACGCAGTATTTT | CASKRDGTDTQYF
. | TRBJ2-1 | TRBV9 | . | 11 | TGTGCCAGCAGCGCCCGAAATGAGCAGTTCTTC | CASSARNEQFF
. | TRBJ1-5 | TRBV6-5 | few | 11 | TGTGCCGCCGGGAGCAATCAGCCCCAGCATTTT | CAAGSNQPQHF
. | TRBJ2-7 | TRBV21-1 | . | 16 | TGTGCCAGCAGTACCTCGGGGGCGGGGTTGGCCTACGAGCAGTACTTC | CASSTSGAGLAYEQYF
. | TRBJ1-1 | TRBV6-5 | few | 15 | TGTGCCAGCAGCTCTAATCGGCGACAGGTGGGAGAAGCTTTCTTT | CASSSNRRQVGEAFF
TRBD1 | TRBJ1-5 | TRBV10-3 | . | 14 | TGTGCCATCAGTGACAGGGGGACGAATCAGCCCCAGCATTTT | CAISDRGTNQPQHF
. | TRBJ2-5 | TRBV11-1 | . | 13 | TGTGCCAGCAGCTTGAGCTTGAAGGAGACCCAGTACTTC | CASSLSLKETQYF
. | TRBJ2-3 | TRBV28 | . | 15 | TGTGCCAGCACCCCCCGAGGAGGCCCAACAGATACGCAGTATTTT | CASTPRGGPTDTQYF
. | TRBJ2-1 | TRBV6-7 | . | 15 | TGTGCCAGCAGCCGTCGATCAAACCGGGAAAATGAGCAGTTCTTC | CASSRRSNRENEQFF
. | TRBJ2-2 | TRBV30 | . | 15 | TGTGCCTGGGGCAGGGCTGGGTTTGGTTCCAGGGAGCTGTTTTTT | CAWGRAGFGSRELFF
. | TRBJ2-2 | TRBV7-7 | . | 13 | TGTGCCAGCAGCTTAGTGGAGTCCGGGGAGCTGTTTTTT | CASSLVESGELFF
TRBD1 | TRBJ2-7 | TRBV7-3 | . | 16 | TGTGCCAGCAGCTCCGACTCCCTGGGACAGGGCAACGAGCAGTACTTC | CASSSDSLGQGNEQYF
TRBD1 | TRBJ2-2 | TRBV19 | . | 15 | TGTGCCAGTAGGGGACAGGGGGCGCTGACCGGGGAGCTGTTTTTT | CASRGQGALTGELFF
. | TRBJ2-7 | TRBV18 | . | 13 | TGTGCCAGCTCACCTACCGGGGAGGACGGTCTTGACTTC | CASSPTGEDGLDF
. | TRBJ2-7 | TRBV29-1 | . | 13 | TGCAGCGTTTCTAATCTTGTCTCCTACGAGCAGTACTTC | CSVSNLVSYEQYF
. | TRBJ2-6 | TRBV5-1 | . | 15 | TGCGCCAGCAGCCTAGGGGGCTCTGGGGCCAACGTCCTGACTTTC | CASSLGGSGANVLTF